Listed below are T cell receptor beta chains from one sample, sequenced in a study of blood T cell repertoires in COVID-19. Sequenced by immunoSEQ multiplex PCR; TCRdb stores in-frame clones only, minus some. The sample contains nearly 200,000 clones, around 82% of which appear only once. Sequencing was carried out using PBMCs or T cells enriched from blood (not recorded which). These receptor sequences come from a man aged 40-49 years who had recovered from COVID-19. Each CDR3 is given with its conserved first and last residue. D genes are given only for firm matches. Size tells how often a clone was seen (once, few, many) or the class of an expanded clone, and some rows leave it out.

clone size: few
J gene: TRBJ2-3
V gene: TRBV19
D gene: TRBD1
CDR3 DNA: TGTGCCAGCCAAGGCGGGACAGGGCGCACAGATACGCAGTATTTT
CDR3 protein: CASQGGTGRTDTQYF

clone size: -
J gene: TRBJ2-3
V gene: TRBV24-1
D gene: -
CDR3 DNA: TGTGCCACCAAGACAGACACAGATACGCAGTATTTT
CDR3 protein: CATKTDTDTQYF

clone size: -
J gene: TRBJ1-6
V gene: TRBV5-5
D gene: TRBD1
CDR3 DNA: TGTGCCAGCAGCTCCGGGACAGACAGCTCCTATAATTCACCCCTCCACTTT
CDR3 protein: CASSSGTDSSYNSPLHF

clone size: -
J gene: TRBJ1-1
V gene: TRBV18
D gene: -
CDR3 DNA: TGTGCCAGCTCACTTCAGGGGAAGAACACTGAAGCTTTCTTT
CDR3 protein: CASSLQGKNTEAFF

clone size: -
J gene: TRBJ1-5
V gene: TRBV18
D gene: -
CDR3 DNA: TGTGCCAGCTCGATGGACAAGACTCAGCCCCAGCATTTT
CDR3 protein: CASSMDKTQPQHF

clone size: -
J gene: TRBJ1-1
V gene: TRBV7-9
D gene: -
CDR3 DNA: TGTGCCAGCATGGGACAAATTGAAGCTTTCTTT
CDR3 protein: CASMGQIEAFF

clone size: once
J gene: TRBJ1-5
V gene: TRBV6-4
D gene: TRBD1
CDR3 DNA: TGTGCCAGCAAGGACAGGGACAATCAGCCCCAGCATTTT
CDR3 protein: CASKDRDNQPQHF

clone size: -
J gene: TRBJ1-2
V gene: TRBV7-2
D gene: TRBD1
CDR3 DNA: TGTGCCAGCAGCTCCCAGGGGGTCGCGGCTAACTATGGCTACACCTTC
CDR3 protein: CASSSQGVAANYGYTF

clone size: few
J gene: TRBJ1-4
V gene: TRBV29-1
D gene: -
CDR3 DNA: TGCAGCGTTGGCTACGGAGTGAATGAAAAACTGTTTTTT
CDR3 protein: CSVGYGVNEKLFF

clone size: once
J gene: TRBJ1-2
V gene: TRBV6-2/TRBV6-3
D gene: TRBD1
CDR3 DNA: TGTGCCAGCAGTTACCAACTCGGATTCGGACAGGGGAGGACCTCTAACTATGGCTACACCTTC
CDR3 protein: CASSYQLGFGQGRTSNYGYTF

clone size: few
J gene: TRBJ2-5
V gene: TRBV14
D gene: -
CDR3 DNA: TGTGCCAGCAGCCAGAGTGTGGAGACCCAGTACTTC
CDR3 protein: CASSQSVETQYF

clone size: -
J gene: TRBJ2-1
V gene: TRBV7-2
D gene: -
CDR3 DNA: TGTGCCAGCAGCTTAGGACCGGGTCGAGAGCAGTTCTTC
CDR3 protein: CASSLGPGREQFF

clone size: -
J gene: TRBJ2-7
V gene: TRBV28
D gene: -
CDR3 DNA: TGTGCCAGCAGTTTGAGTCGCTACGAGCAGTACTTC
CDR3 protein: CASSLSRYEQYF

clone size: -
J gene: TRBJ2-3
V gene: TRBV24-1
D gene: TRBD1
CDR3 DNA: TGTGCCACCTCGTACGGGGACAGGGCGACAGATACGCAGTATTTT
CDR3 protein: CATSYGDRATDTQYF

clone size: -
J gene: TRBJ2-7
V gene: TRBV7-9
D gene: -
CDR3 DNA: TGTGCCAGCAGCTCTTTGCCGGGGTCCGGGGGAATCTCGTCCTACGAGCAGTACTTC
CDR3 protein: CASSSLPGSGGISSYEQYF

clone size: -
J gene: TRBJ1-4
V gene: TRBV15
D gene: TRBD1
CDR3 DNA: TGTGCCACCAGCAGAGGCGGACAGGGTGATGAAAAACTGTTTTTT
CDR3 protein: CATSRGGQGDEKLFF

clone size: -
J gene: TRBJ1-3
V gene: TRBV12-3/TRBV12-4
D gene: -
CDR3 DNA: TGTGCCACCCGACAGCCTCCCGTAAAGTCCATATATTTT
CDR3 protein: CATRQPPVKSIYF

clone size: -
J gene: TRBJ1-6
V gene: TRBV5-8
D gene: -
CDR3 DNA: TGTGCCAGCAGCCCTGGGCTGTCCTATAATTCACCCCTCCACTTT
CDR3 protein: CASSPGLSYNSPLHF

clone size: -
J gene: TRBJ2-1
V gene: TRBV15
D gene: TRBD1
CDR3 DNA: TGTGCCACCCAAGACGGGACAGGGCAATACAATGAGCAGTTCTTC
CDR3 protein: CATQDGTGQYNEQFF

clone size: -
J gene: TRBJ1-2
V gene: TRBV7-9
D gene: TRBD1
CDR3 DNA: TGTGCCAGCAGCCTGGGACAGAGATCTAACTATGGCTACACCTTC
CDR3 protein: CASSLGQRSNYGYTF

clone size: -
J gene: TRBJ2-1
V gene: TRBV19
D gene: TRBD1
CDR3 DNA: TGTGCCAGTAGTGACAGGGGAGACTCTATTTCCCCCTCTCAAAGGTTCTTC
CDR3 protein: CASSDRGDSISPSQRFF

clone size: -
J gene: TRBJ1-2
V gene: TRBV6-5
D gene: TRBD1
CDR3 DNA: TGTGCCAGCAGTTACTCGAATCAAGGGGGCGCTTCTGGCTACACCTTC
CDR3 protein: CASSYSNQGGASGYTF

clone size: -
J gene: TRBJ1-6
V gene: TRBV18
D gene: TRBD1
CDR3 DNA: TGTGCCAGCTCAATACAGGGGTATAATTCACCCCTCCACTTT
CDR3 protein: CASSIQGYNSPLHF

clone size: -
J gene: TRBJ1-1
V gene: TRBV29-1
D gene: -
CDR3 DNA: TGCAGCGTTATAGACAGCGTAATCACTGAAGCTTTCTTT
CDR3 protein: CSVIDSVITEAFF

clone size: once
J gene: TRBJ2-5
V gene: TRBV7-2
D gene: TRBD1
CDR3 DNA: TGTGCCAGCAGCACCCGACAGGGGACCCAAGAGACCCAGTACTTC
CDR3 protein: CASSTRQGTQETQYF

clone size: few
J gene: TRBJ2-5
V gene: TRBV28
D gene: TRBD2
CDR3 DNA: TGTGCCAGCAGTACGTGGGAGCGGGGGGAGCAAGAGACCCAGTACTTC
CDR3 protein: CASSTWERGEQETQYF

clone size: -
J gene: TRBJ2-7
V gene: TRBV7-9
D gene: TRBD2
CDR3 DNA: TGTGCCAGCAGCTTAGAGGGCGGGGGGGTCTCCGAGCAGTACTTC
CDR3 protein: CASSLEGGGVSEQYF

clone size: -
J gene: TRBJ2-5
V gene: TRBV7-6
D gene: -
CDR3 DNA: TGTGCCAGCAGCTTTAGTTCCCAAGAGACCCAGTACTTC
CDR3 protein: CASSFSSQETQYF

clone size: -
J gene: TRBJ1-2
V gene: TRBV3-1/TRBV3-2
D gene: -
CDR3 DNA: TGTGCCAGCAGCCAAGATTATATCCTCGGGAATGGCTACACCTTC
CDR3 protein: CASSQDYILGNGYTF

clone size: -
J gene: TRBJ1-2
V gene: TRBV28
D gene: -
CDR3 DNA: TGTGCCAGCAGCCTCCCGTTACAGGGAGGGGGCTACACCTTC
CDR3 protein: CASSLPLQGGGYTF

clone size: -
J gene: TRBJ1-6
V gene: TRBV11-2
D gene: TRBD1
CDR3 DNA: TGTGCCAGCAGCGTTGACAGGGGGTTCAATTCACCCCTCCACTTT
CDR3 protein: CASSVDRGFNSPLHF

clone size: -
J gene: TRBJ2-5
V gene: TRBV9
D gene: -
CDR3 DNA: TGTGCCAGCAGCGTATTGGCGGAAGAGACCCAGTACTTC
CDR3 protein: CASSVLAEETQYF

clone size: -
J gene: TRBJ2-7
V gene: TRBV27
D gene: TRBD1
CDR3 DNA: TGTGCCAGCAGTTGGGACAGGGGCTACGAGCAGTACTTC
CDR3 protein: CASSWDRGYEQYF

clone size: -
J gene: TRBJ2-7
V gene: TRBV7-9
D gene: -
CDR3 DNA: TGTGCCAGCAGCACATCAGGCAAATCCAGCGAGCAGTACTTC
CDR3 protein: CASSTSGKSSEQYF

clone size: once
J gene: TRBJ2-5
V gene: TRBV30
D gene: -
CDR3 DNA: TGTGCCTGGAGTGCTCAGATCCAAGAGACCCAGTACTTC
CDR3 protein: CAWSAQIQETQYF

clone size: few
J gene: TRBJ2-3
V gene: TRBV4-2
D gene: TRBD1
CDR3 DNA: TGTGCCAGCAGCCCGCTGAGGGGACAGGGGGTTTCAGATACGCAGTATTTT
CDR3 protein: CASSPLRGQGVSDTQYF

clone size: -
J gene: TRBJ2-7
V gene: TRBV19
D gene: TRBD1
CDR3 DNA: TGTGCCAGTAGTAGGGACAGAGCCTACGAGCAGTACTTC
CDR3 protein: CASSRDRAYEQYF

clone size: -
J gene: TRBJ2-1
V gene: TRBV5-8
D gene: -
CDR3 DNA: TGTGCCAGCAGCTTGGTTAGCTCCTACAATGAGCAGTTCTTC
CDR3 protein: CASSLVSSYNEQFF

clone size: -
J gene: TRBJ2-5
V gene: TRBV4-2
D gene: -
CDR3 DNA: TGTGCCAGCAGAGGACAGAGCCAAGAGACCCAGTACTTC
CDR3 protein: CASRGQSQETQYF

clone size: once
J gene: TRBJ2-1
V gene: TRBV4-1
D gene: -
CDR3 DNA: TGCGCCGGAAGCCGATTCCGTAGCAATGAGCAGTTCTTC
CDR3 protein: CAGSRFRSNEQFF

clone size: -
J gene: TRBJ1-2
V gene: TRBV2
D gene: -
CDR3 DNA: TGTGCCAGCATGATCCGGGAAAAAAAAAGTGGCTACACCTTC
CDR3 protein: CASMIREKKSGYTF

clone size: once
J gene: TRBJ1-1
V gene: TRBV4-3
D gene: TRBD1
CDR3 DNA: TGCGCCAGCCGCCCGGGACAGGGTAGCCCGAACACTGAAGCTTTCTTT
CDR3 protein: CASRPGQGSPNTEAFF

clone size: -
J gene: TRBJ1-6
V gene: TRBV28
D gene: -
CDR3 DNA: TGTGCCAGCCAACTCCCGCCGATATCTAATTCACCCCTCCACTTT
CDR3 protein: CASQLPPISNSPLHF

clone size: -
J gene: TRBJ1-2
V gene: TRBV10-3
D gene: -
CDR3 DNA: TGTGCCATCAGTAACAGAAGTAACTATGGCTACACCTTC
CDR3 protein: CAISNRSNYGYTF

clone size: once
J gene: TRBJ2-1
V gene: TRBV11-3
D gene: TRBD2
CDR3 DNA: TGTGCCAGCAGCCCTGGCGGGGGGGCCTACCAGGAGCAGTTCTTC
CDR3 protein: CASSPGGGAYQEQFF

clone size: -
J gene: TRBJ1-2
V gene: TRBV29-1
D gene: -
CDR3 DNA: TGCAGCGTTGAAGACAGGCTCCATGGCTACACCTTC
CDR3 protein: CSVEDRLHGYTF

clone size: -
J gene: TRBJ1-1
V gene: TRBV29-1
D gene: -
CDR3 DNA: TGCAGCGCCCGCCGGGGAGGCTCTGAAGCTTTCTTT
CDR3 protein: CSARRGGSEAFF

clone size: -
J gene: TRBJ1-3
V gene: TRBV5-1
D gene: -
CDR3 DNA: TGCGCCAGCAGCCAGGGCACTGGAAACACCATATATTTT
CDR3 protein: CASSQGTGNTIYF

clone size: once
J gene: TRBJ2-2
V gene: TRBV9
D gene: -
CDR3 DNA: TGTGCCAGCAGCGCGGCAGGGGCGAACACCGGGGAGCTGTTTTTT
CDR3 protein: CASSAAGANTGELFF